Following are 30 T cell receptor beta chains from one sample sequenced in a study of OX40 agonist ivuxolimab in advanced cancers. TCRdb keeps only in-frame clones here, not all; method: immunoSEQ multiplex PCR. Among 53,000 or so clones listed, around 85% were seen once. Specimen: CD4+ or CD8+ T cells sorted from blood, collected in a trial of the OX40 agonist ivuxolimab. All receptors come from an adult with an advanced solid tumor such as melanoma, head and neck, liver or kidney cancer.

This clone occurred a few times. This chain uses TRBV6-1 with TRBJ1-1, with D perhaps matching TRBD1 (5 bases). The CDR3 is made up of 11 amino acids. From germline, CDR1 is MNHNS and CDR2 SASEGT. The V and J ends lost 6 bases and 5 bases respectively, with 7 bases between them. In DNA, the CDR3 is TGTGCCAGCAGCGGGGGGACTGAAGCTTTCTTT. This gives the protein CASSGGTEAFF.

The chain couples TRBV7-9 to TRBJ2-7, with no clear D. CDR1 and CDR2 (germline): SEHNR, FQNEAQ (reference sequence). The CDR3 has 14 residues. The V end was cut by 1 base, the J end by 3 bases, with 10 bases between. The chain's CDR3 is CASSLGEGFYEQYF. For the CDR3, the DNA is TGTGCCAGCAGCTTAGGTGAAGGCTTCTACGAGCAGTACTTC.

The rearrangement uses TRBV7-8 and TRBJ2-1, with TRBD1 identical over 9 bases. This CDR3 spans 21 amino acids. V lost 4 bases to trimming and J lost 12 bases; unmatched junction nucleotides: 31. Germline V gene data show CDR1 as SGHVS and CDR2 as FQNEAQ. For the CDR3, the DNA is TGTGCCAGCAGCTCGTACCGAGTCCCGGGACAGGGACGGCAACGGGAGATTGGGCAGTTCTTC. Amino acids: CASSSYRVPGQGRQREIGQFF.

To note about this clone: A read error may produce the germline difference seen at one junction end. Additional DNA sequences in this sample encode the identical CDR3. The chain uses TRBV9 and TRBJ1-4, with D tentatively TRBD1 (6 bases). Germline values: CDR1 SGDLS, CDR2 YYNGEE. The CDR3 spans 14 residues. The CDR3 sequence: CASSRTGLNEKLFF. The CDR3 DNA reads TGTGCCAGCAGCCGCACAGGGCTTAATGAAAAGCTGTTTTTT.

The chain combines TRBV7-3 with TRBJ1-1, with D maybe TRBD1 (6 bases). Per germline, CDR1 SGHTA and CDR2 FQGTGA. V was trimmed by 5 bases and J by 3 bases, leaving 19 bases between them. The CDR3 is made up of 16 amino acids. The CDR3 nucleotides are TGTGCCAGCAGCCCAAGAACAGGGACGGTAGACACTGAAGCTTTCTTT. Encoded protein: CASSPRTGTVDTEAFF. Full variable domain (outside the CDR3, taken from reference TRBV7-3 and TRBJ1-1): GAGVSQTPSNKVTEKGKYVELRCDPISGHTALYWYRQSLGQGPEFLIYFQGTGAADDSGLPNDRFFAVRPEGSVSTLKIQRTERGDSAVYLCASSPRTGTVDTEAFFGQGTRLTVV.

The genes are TRBV7-8 and TRBJ1-2; a possible D gene is TRBD1 (6 bases). This CDR3 has 15 residues. Germline V gene lookup returns CDR1 SGHVS and CDR2 FQNEAQ. Trimming took off 5 bases at V and 0 bases at J, with 13 bases between the two ends. CDR3 DNA sequence: TGTGCCAGCAGCCCCCAAGGGGGGGCTAACTATGGCTACACCTTC. This encodes CASSPQGGANYGYTF.

This chain connects TRBV2 to TRBJ2-6; TRBD1 might be the D (5 bases). V was clipped by 6 bases and J by 2 bases, with 11 bases between them. CDR3 length: 15 amino acids. Germline CDR1 SNHLY, CDR2 FYNNEI. CDR3 nucleotides: TGTGCCAGCAGCTTACAGGAGACTGGGGCCAACGTCCTGACTTTC. Protein: CASSLQETGANVLTF.

CDR3 in amino acids: CASSLSLLGEFGEQFF. In DNA form, the CDR3 reads TGTGCCAGCAGCTTGAGTCTATTGGGGGAGTTCGGTGAGCAGTTCTTC. The V gene is TRBV5-6, the J gene TRBJ2-1, with D perhaps matching TRBD1 or TRBD2 (5 bases each). The CDR3 has 16 amino acids. Trimming cost V 1 base and J 9 bases, with 20 bases left between them. Germline CDR1 is SGHDT and CDR2 is YYEEEE.

This chain links TRBV28 with TRBJ2-1; D uncertain. V lost 7 bases to trimming and J lost 5 bases, with 12 bases between them. In germline, CDR1 is MDHEN, CDR2 SYDVKM. The CDR3 consists of 13 residues. For the CDR3, the DNA is TGTGCCAGCAAGTCGGTGGCCCACAATGAGCAGTTCTTC. Protein product: CASKSVAHNEQFF.

J is TRBJ2-3 and V is TRBV28, with D unresolved. The CDR3 runs 13 residues. The germline gives CDR1 MDHEN, CDR2 SYDVKM. The ends were cut back, 5 bases at V and 0 bases at J, with 6 bases in the middle. The chain's CDR3 is CASSHPSTDTQYF. DNA for the CDR3: TGTGCCAGCAGTCACCCTAGCACAGATACGCAGTATTTT.

This chain joins TRBV19 and TRBJ1-2; TRBD1 might be the D (5 bases). Trimming took off 4 bases at V and 6 bases at J, with 18 bases between the two ends. CDR1 and CDR2 (germline): LNHDA, SQIVND (reference sequence). The CDR3 runs 15 residues. This chain's CDR3 is CASSTAGSASDGYTF. The CDR3 DNA reads TGTGCCAGTAGTACGGCAGGGAGCGCGTCTGATGGCTACACCTTC.

The genes are TRBV11-2 and TRBJ2-2; 7 bases fit TRBD1. This CDR3 is 16 amino acids long. CDR1 SGHAT and CDR2 FQNNGV come from the germline V gene. V gave up 1 base and J gave up 2 bases; unmatched junction bases: 4. CDR3 residues: CASSLAGTANTGELFF. In DNA, the CDR3 is TGTGCCAGCAGCTTAGCCGGGACAGCTAACACCGGGGAGCTGTTTTTT.

The V gene is TRBV10-2, the J gene TRBJ1-4; D call uncertain. The CDR3 covers 15 residues. Germline V gene sequence: CDR1 WSHSY, CDR2 SAAADI. V was pared by 0 bases and J by 10 bases, with 15 bases between. The CDR3 bases are TGCGCCAGCAGTGAGTCGCTCGTACCTTCAGGAAAACTGTTTTTT. It encodes CASSESLVPSGKLFF.

The chain has TRBV5-1 and TRBJ2-6; D ambiguous. V lost 4 bases and J 0 bases, leaving 14 bases between the germline ends. This CDR3 comprises 17 residues. Germline assignment: CDR1 SGHRS and CDR2 YFSETQ. Here the CDR3 DNA reads TGCGCCAGCAGCGGGATGACACGACCCTCTGGGGCCAACGTCCTGACTTTC. Translation: CASSGMTRPSGANVLTF.

This chain connects TRBV5-6 to TRBJ2-7, with TRBD2 matching 13 bases. The CDR3 loop spans 17 amino acids. J was trimmed by 1 base and V by 4 bases; bases with no gene match: 8. Germline V gives CDR1 SGHDT, CDR2 YYEEEE. CDR3 region: CASSPFPTSGRSYEQYF. CDR3 bases: TGTGCCAGCAGCCCGTTCCCGACTAGCGGGAGGTCCTACGAGCAGTACTTC.

The chain combines TRBV5-1 with TRBJ2-1; 11 positions agree with TRBD2. The CDR3 covers 15 residues. Germline V CDR1 and CDR2: SGHRS, YFSETQ. The V and J ends lost 1 base and 3 bases, in that order; junction bases with no gene match: 0. As DNA, the CDR3 is TGCGCCAGCAGCTTGACTAGCGGGAGCTACAATGAGCAGTTCTTC. Protein product: CASSLTSGSYNEQFF.

The gene calls are TRBV9 and TRBJ2-3; 9 positions match TRBD2. Germline values: CDR1 SGDLS, CDR2 YYNGEE. This CDR3 is 15 amino acids long. J was trimmed by 2 bases and V by 4 bases; bases with no gene match: 5. The CDR3 sequence is CASSPVAGVTDTQYF. The CDR3 region has the DNA TGTGCCAGCAGCCCCGTAGCGGGAGTCACAGATACGCAGTATTTT.

The genes are TRBV7-9 and TRBJ2-5; TRBD2 aligns across 8 bases. The V and J ends lost 5 bases and 4 bases, in that order; junction bases with no gene match: 9. This CDR3 spans 15 amino acids. Germline CDR1 SEHNR, CDR2 FQNEAQ (reference sequence). CDR3 DNA sequence: TGTGCCAGCAGCCCCCATACCCTAGCGGGAGAGACCCAGTACTTC. This sequence encodes CASSPHTLAGETQYF.

This chain joins TRBV27 and TRBJ2-5; 7 bases map to TRBD1. This CDR3 comprises 14 residues. J lost 5 bases, V lost 5 bases, and 8 bases had no gene match. Germline CDR1 and CDR2: MNHEY and SMNVEV (reference sequence). CDR3 in DNA: TGTGCCAGCAGTAGGCAGGGGGTCGGGGAGACCCAGTACTTC. Translating it yields CASSRQGVGETQYF.

The V call is TRBV6-5, the J call TRBJ2-1, with 9 bases lining up with TRBD2. Germline values: CDR1 MNHEY, CDR2 SVGAGI. The CDR3 consists of 16 residues. V lost 4 bases to trimming and J lost 0 bases; unmatched junction nucleotides: 4. CDR3 coding DNA: TGTGCCAGCAGTTCTAGCGGGGCTAGCTCCTACAATGAGCAGTTCTTC. It is translated as CASSSSGASSYNEQFF.

This chain connects TRBV6-1 to TRBJ2-7, with 8 bases matching TRBD1. CDR3 size: 14 residues. The germline V gene encodes CDR1 MNHNS and CDR2 SASEGT. V was pared by 6 bases and J by 6 bases, with 10 bases of the junction left unmatched. This CDR3 reads CASREPGGLAEQYF. The DNA of the CDR3 is TGTGCCAGCAGAGAACCAGGGGGCCTCGCCGAGCAGTACTTC.

The chain employs TRBV19 and TRBJ2-2, with TRBD1 identical over 9 bases. Germline V gene data show CDR1 as LNHDA and CDR2 as SQIVND (reference sequence). The CDR3 runs 14 residues. The J segment lost 5 bases and the V segment lost 4 bases, leaving 2 bases of the junction unmatched. Written as DNA, the CDR3 is TGTGCCAGTAGTAAGGGACAGGGAACCGGGGAGCTGTTTTTT. Translation: CASSKGQGTGELFF.

The V and J genes are TRBV5-1 and TRBJ2-1; TRBD2 aligns across 10 bases. V shed 4 bases and J 10 bases; nucleotides not matched to a gene: 8. CDR3 length: 14 residues. Germline values: CDR1 SGHRS, CDR2 YFSETQ. CDR3 amino acids: CASSPGVAGGEQFF. The CDR3 coding sequence is TGCGCCAGCAGCCCCGGGGTAGCGGGAGGAGAGCAGTTCTTC.

The CDR3 is CASSPGTGWSNQPQHF. In DNA, the CDR3 is TGTGCCAGCAGCCCCGGGACAGGGTGGAGCAATCAGCCCCAGCATTTT. The rearrangement links TRBV5-5 to TRBJ1-5, with TRBD1 matching 9 bases. Germline V gene sequence: CDR1 SGHKS, CDR2 YYEKEE (reference sequence). J gave up 1 base and V 4 bases, and 6 bases lay outside the gene matches. The CDR3 contains 16 residues.

The chain joins TRBV5-1 to TRBJ2-7, with D possibly being TRBD1 (5 bases). V lost 0 bases and J 2 bases, leaving 6 bases between the germline ends. Germline V lookup: CDR1 SGHRS, CDR2 YFSETQ. The CDR3 is 13 residues long. DNA for the CDR3: TGCGCCAGCAGCTTGGGGGGCCCCTACGAGCAGTACTTC. It encodes CASSLGGPYEQYF.

This clone has just one count. V usage is TRBV5-4 and J usage is TRBJ1-5; D possibly corresponds to TRBD1 (6 bases). Germline-derived CDR1 and CDR2 are SGHNT and YYREEE (reference sequence). The V and J ends lost 5 bases and 5 bases respectively, with 17 bases between them. This CDR3 has 15 residues. CDR3 sequence (DNA): TGTGCCAGCAGTTTACAGGGTCGGGAGGATCAGCCCCAGCATTTT. It encodes CASSLQGREDQPQHF.

This clone was picked up a small number of times. The genes are TRBV2 and TRBJ1-2; possible D gene TRBD1, 5 bases. The CDR3 sequence is 14 residues long. The V gene's germline CDR1 is SNHLY and CDR2 FYNNEI. The V gene lost 7 bases and the J gene lost 3 bases, with 15 bases spanning the gap. The CDR3 nucleotides read TGTGCCAGCACAGGGCAGGGCGGAGACTATGGCTACACCTTC. It yields the protein CASTGQGGDYGYTF.

This clone was observed once. The chain joins TRBV5-6 to TRBJ2-7; D is possibly TRBD2 (7 bases). The length of the CDR3 is 15 residues. From germline, CDR1 is SGHDT and CDR2 YYEEEE. Deletions cut 3 bases from V and 3 bases from J, with 16 bases between. The CDR3 protein is CASSSEQGRDYEQYF. CDR3 DNA: TGTGCCAGCAGCTCGGAGCAGGGGAGGGACTACGAGCAGTACTTC. The variable domain in full, with the rest retrieved from reference TRBV5-6 and TRBJ2-7, is DAGVTQSPTHLIKTRGQQVTLRCSPKSGHDTVSWYQQALGQGPQFIFQYYEEEERQRGNFPDRFSGHQFPNYSSELNVNALLLGDSALYLCASSSEQGRDYEQYFGPGTRLTVT.

Turning to this clone: One junction end does not reproduce the germline sequence, and a read error may be involved. The chain couples TRBV7-9 to TRBJ1-3, with D possibly being TRBD1 (6 bases). The assigned J gene may be wrong: the sequence end matches TRBJ2-2 better. This CDR3 comprises 13 residues. Germline CDR1 reads SEHNR; CDR2 reads FQNEAQ (reference sequence). The DNA for the CDR3 is TGTGCCAGCAGCACAGGGAACGCCGGGGAGCTGTTTTTT. Translated: CASSTGNAGELFF.

The chain combines TRBV5-4 with TRBJ2-7; TRBD1 matches 10 bases. The CDR3 length is 16 residues. V dropped 0 bases and J dropped 7; count of bases not matched to a gene: 10. CDR1 is SGHNT and CDR2 is YYREEE in the germline V gene (reference sequence). CDR3 sequence: CASSLGGDRGLGEQYF. The CDR3 coding sequence is TGTGCCAGCAGCTTGGGTGGTGACAGGGGGCTGGGAGAGCAGTACTTC.